The rows below give T cell receptor beta chains drawn from one sample of a study of shared clonotypes between healthy human individuals. Sequencing was performed with immunoSEQ multiplex PCR; in TCRdb, only in-frame clones are kept and a portion is missing. The repertoire holds 700,000 to 950,000 clones, with about 97% as singletons. Source material: naive CD8+ T cells sorted from blood. The receptors stem from a young man in good health. CDR3s include the opening cysteine and the closing phenylalanine or tryptophan. Each record gives: clone size, V gene, D gene, J gene, CDR3 DNA, CDR3 protein. The D gene is left open where the match is weak. Size tells how often a clone was seen (once, few, many) or the class of an expanded clone, and some rows leave it out.

abundance: .
v_gene: TRBV5-1
d_gene: TRBD2
j_gene: TRBJ2-1
CDR3nt: TGCGCCAGCAGCCTCCGGGGGGGTGTGTCCTACAATGAGCAGTTCTTC
CDR3aa: CASSLRGGVSYNEQFF

abundance: .
v_gene: TRBV19
d_gene: TRBD2
j_gene: TRBJ2-1
CDR3nt: TGTGCCAGTAGTTGGGCTAGCGGGACTTCTTACAATGAGCAGTTCTTC
CDR3aa: CASSWASGTSYNEQFF

abundance: .
v_gene: TRBV7-9
d_gene: .
j_gene: TRBJ2-1
CDR3nt: TGTGCCAGCACCCCTGAGGGGGGTACCTACAATGAGCAGTTCTTC
CDR3aa: CASTPEGGTYNEQFF

abundance: .
v_gene: TRBV10-1
d_gene: .
j_gene: TRBJ2-7
CDR3nt: TGCGCCAGCAGTGATCCCTCAGGGGACTTACCCTACGAGCAGTACTTC
CDR3aa: CASSDPSGDLPYEQYF

abundance: .
v_gene: TRBV5-6
d_gene: .
j_gene: TRBJ2-2
CDR3nt: TGTGCCAGCAGCTTGGCGCGTGTGGAGGGGTGGACCGGGGAGCTGTTTTTT
CDR3aa: CASSLARVEGWTGELFF

abundance: .
v_gene: TRBV27
d_gene: .
j_gene: TRBJ1-1
CDR3nt: TGTGCCAGCAGTTTCCACCCGGGTCTGAACACTGAAGCTTTCTTT
CDR3aa: CASSFHPGLNTEAFF

abundance: .
v_gene: TRBV29-1
d_gene: .
j_gene: TRBJ2-3
CDR3nt: TGCAGCGTTGAACAGGGACATAGCACAGATACGCAGTATTTT
CDR3aa: CSVEQGHSTDTQYF

abundance: .
v_gene: TRBV6-5
d_gene: .
j_gene: TRBJ2-7
CDR3nt: TGTGCCAGCAGTTATAACTCGGCGTACGAGCAGTACTTC
CDR3aa: CASSYNSAYEQYF

abundance: .
v_gene: TRBV11-2
d_gene: TRBD2
j_gene: TRBJ2-1
CDR3nt: TGTGCCAGCAGCTCTCGGCCCTCGGGACTAGTGTCCTACAATGAGCAGTTCTTC
CDR3aa: CASSSRPSGLVSYNEQFF

abundance: .
v_gene: TRBV29-1
d_gene: .
j_gene: TRBJ2-7
CDR3nt: TGCAGCGTCTCGCAGGACAGCCGCGGCGGGTACGAGCAGTACTTC
CDR3aa: CSVSQDSRGGYEQYF

abundance: .
v_gene: TRBV28
d_gene: .
j_gene: TRBJ1-5
CDR3nt: TGTGCCAGCACCCTGGGTGGCAGTTTACAGCCCCAGCATTTT
CDR3aa: CASTLGGSLQPQHF

abundance: .
v_gene: TRBV7-3
d_gene: .
j_gene: TRBJ2-1
CDR3nt: TGTGCCAGCAGCTTTTTCCCTACAGGCCCAACGCGGAATGAGCAGTTCTTC
CDR3aa: CASSFFPTGPTRNEQFF

abundance: .
v_gene: TRBV10-2
d_gene: TRBD1
j_gene: TRBJ2-5
CDR3nt: TGCGCCAGCGGCTGGGGACAGCAAGAGACCCAGTACTTC
CDR3aa: CASGWGQQETQYF

abundance: .
v_gene: TRBV19
d_gene: .
j_gene: TRBJ2-1
CDR3nt: TGTGCCAGTAGTATAGATGGAGGGGCGCGGTTCGATGAGCAGTTCTTC
CDR3aa: CASSIDGGARFDEQFF

abundance: once
v_gene: TRBV7-9
d_gene: .
j_gene: TRBJ2-2
CDR3nt: TGTGCCAGCAGCTTTCACTTCGCGAACACCGGGGAGCTGTTTTTT
CDR3aa: CASSFHFANTGELFF

abundance: .
v_gene: TRBV14
d_gene: .
j_gene: TRBJ2-2
CDR3nt: TGTGCCAGCAGCCACCTCCTAGGGGGTGGCGGGGAGCTGTTTTTT
CDR3aa: CASSHLLGGGGELFF

abundance: .
v_gene: TRBV9
d_gene: TRBD1
j_gene: TRBJ2-7
CDR3nt: TGTGCCAGCAGCGTAGCGGACAGGGGGGGATCCTACGAGCAGTACTTC
CDR3aa: CASSVADRGGSYEQYF

abundance: .
v_gene: TRBV2
d_gene: TRBD1
j_gene: TRBJ2-3
CDR3nt: TGTGCCAGCAGCCCCGGGACAGGGGATTGGGGCCCCACAGATACGCAGTATTTT
CDR3aa: CASSPGTGDWGPTDTQYF

abundance: .
v_gene: TRBV7-9
d_gene: .
j_gene: TRBJ2-7
CDR3nt: TGTGCCAGCAGCTTAGCGCTGACCTACGAGCAGTACTTC
CDR3aa: CASSLALTYEQYF

abundance: .
v_gene: TRBV29-1
d_gene: .
j_gene: TRBJ2-3
CDR3nt: TGCAGCGTTGAACTTCCCAGCGCTGTACACGTTACAGATACGCAGTATTTT
CDR3aa: CSVELPSAVHVTDTQYF

abundance: .
v_gene: TRBV7-9
d_gene: TRBD2
j_gene: TRBJ2-7
CDR3nt: TGTGCCAGCAGCTTATGGCCGGGACTAGCTCCCCACGAGCAGTACTTC
CDR3aa: CASSLWPGLAPHEQYF

abundance: .
v_gene: TRBV7-8
d_gene: .
j_gene: TRBJ1-2
CDR3nt: TGTGCCAGCAGCCCGGCAGTGTTGATCTATGGCTACACCTTC
CDR3aa: CASSPAVLIYGYTF

abundance: .
v_gene: TRBV7-9
d_gene: .
j_gene: TRBJ1-5
CDR3nt: TGTGCCAGCAGCTTAGCCTCGAGGGGTCAGCCCCAGCATTTT
CDR3aa: CASSLASRGQPQHF

abundance: .
v_gene: TRBV28
d_gene: .
j_gene: TRBJ1-5
CDR3nt: TGTGCCAGCAGTGGATCCGTGAGCAATCAGCCCCAGCATTTT
CDR3aa: CASSGSVSNQPQHF

abundance: .
v_gene: TRBV28
d_gene: TRBD2
j_gene: TRBJ2-1
CDR3nt: TGTGCCAGCAGTCTAGCGGACAATGAGCAGTTCTTC
CDR3aa: CASSLADNEQFF

abundance: .
v_gene: TRBV30
d_gene: TRBD2
j_gene: TRBJ2-1
CDR3nt: TGTGCCTGGAATAGCGGGAGTAGTAATATCTACAATGAGCAGTTCTTC
CDR3aa: CAWNSGSSNIYNEQFF

abundance: few
v_gene: TRBV4-1
d_gene: TRBD2
j_gene: TRBJ2-5
CDR3nt: TGCGCCAGCAGCCAAGTCCTAGCGGGAGGTTCGGGCCAAGAGACCCAGTACTTC
CDR3aa: CASSQVLAGGSGQETQYF